Shown below are 13 T cell receptor beta chains from a single sample sequenced in a study of human CD4 T cells and Enterobacteriaceae. Generated by immunoSEQ multiplex PCR, the TCRdb table keeps only in-frame clones and is missing some. The table has roughly 30,000 clones, almost 85% seen once. Memory CD4+ T cells were sorted as all CD4+ cells except CD45RA+CCR7+CD95- naive cells, over 95% pure. The sequencing input was memory CD4+ T cells from blood. The receptors were gathered from a human donor in good health.

J is TRBJ1-2 and V is TRBV10-3; D ambiguous. V dropped 6 bases and J dropped 2 bases, with 10 bases sitting between them. This CDR3 has 13 amino acids. In germline, CDR1 is ENHRY, CDR2 SYGVKD. Here the CDR3 reads CAISASENYGYTF. The CDR3 nucleotides read TGTGCCATCAGCGCCTCCGAAAACTATGGCTACACCTTC.

The J gene is TRBJ2-1, the V gene TRBV7-8; 10 positions match TRBD2. The CDR3 covers 17 residues. Germline V gives CDR1 SGHVS, CDR2 FQNEAQ. Germline trimming cut 8 bases from V and 0 bases from J; bases unmatched to any gene: 10. CDR3 nucleotide sequence: TGTGCCAGCCGCCAGCGGGAGGGACGACTCTCCTACAATGAGCAGTTCTTC. Amino acid sequence: CASRQREGRLSYNEQFF.

This chain joins TRBV15 and TRBJ1-5; D remains unclear. The CDR3 has 16 amino acids. The V gene's germline CDR1 is LNHNV and CDR2 YYDKDF (reference sequence). V dropped 0 bases and J dropped 4 bases, with 13 bases sitting between them. CDR3: CATSRDLNRGNQPQHF. The CDR3 DNA follows: TGTGCCACCAGCAGAGATCTTAATCGGGGAAATCAGCCCCAGCATTTT.

CDR3 sequence reads: CASSFITGTEAFF. The CDR3 nucleotides are TGTGCCAGCAGTTTCATCACTGGGACTGAAGCTTTCTTT. The chain is built from TRBV6-5 and TRBJ1-1; D is unclear. V lost 4 bases, J lost 5 bases, and 11 bases lay in between. Germline CDR1 MNHEY, CDR2 SVGAGI. The CDR3 has 13 amino acids.

The rearrangement uses TRBV5-6 and TRBJ2-3, with a tentative D call TRBD1 (5 bases). V lost 2 bases to trimming and J lost 2 bases, with 12 bases between them. The germline gives CDR1 SGHDT, CDR2 YYEEEE. This CDR3 region has 15 residues. This chain's CDR3 is CASSLGAWLTDTQYF. The CDR3 nucleotides are TGTGCCAGCAGCTTAGGGGCTTGGCTCACAGATACGCAGTATTTT.

DNA for the CDR3: TGTGCCAGCAGTTCCCTGGGGGCTGAAGCTTTCTTT. This encodes CASSSLGAEAFF. The chain has TRBV27 and TRBJ1-1; the D gene is possibly TRBD1 (5 bases). CDR3 size: 12 residues. Germline V gene data show CDR1 as MNHEY and CDR2 as SMNVEV (reference sequence). Trimming left V 4 bases short and J 6 bases short, with 9 bases between.

This chain uses TRBV5-1 with TRBJ2-1; tentative D call: TRBD2 (5 bases). The CDR3 runs to 16 residues. The ends were cut back, 1 base at V and 13 bases at J, with 24 bases in the middle. The V gene's germline CDR1 is SGHRS and CDR2 YFSETQ. The CDR3 is CASSLSGGPPQDVQFF. In nucleotides, the CDR3 is TGCGCCAGCAGCTTGTCGGGCGGGCCGCCACAAGACGTTCAGTTCTTC.

This sequence joins TRBV4-2 and TRBJ1-3; D perhaps matches TRBD1 (6 bases). The CDR3 runs to 17 residues. Between the trimmed V and J ends, which lost 4 bases and 0 bases, there was a span of 16 bases. Per germline, CDR1 LGHNA and CDR2 YNFKEQ. DNA of the CDR3: TGTGCCAGCAGCCCGTTACAGGGTGGGAGCTCTGGAAACACCATATATTTT. Encoded protein: CASSPLQGGSSGNTIYF.

This chain connects TRBV6-5 to TRBJ2-7; 7 nucleotides line up with TRBD2. The J segment lost 6 bases and the V segment lost 6 bases, leaving 14 bases of the junction unmatched. This CDR3 region has 15 residues. The germline V gene encodes CDR1 MNHEY and CDR2 SVGAGI. The CDR3 sequence: CASRNSATGGFEQYF. The CDR3 bases are TGTGCCAGCAGAAATTCGGCTACCGGGGGGTTCGAGCAGTACTTC.

The count of this clone is one. V usage is TRBV5-1 and J usage is TRBJ1-1, with 8 bases aligning to TRBD1. There are 13 residues in the CDR3. With 4 bases clipped from V and 4 bases from J, the junction kept 3 bases outside the gene matches. From germline, CDR1 is SGHRS and CDR2 YFSETQ. Written as DNA, the CDR3 is TGCGCCAGCAGCGGAACAGGGGGCACTGAAGCTTTCTTT. Its protein product is CASSGTGGTEAFF. The full variable domain, with the rest looked up from reference TRBV5-1 and TRBJ1-1, is KAGVTQTPRYLIKTRGQQVTLSCSPISGHRSVSWYQQTPGQGLQFLFEYFSETQRNKGNFPGRFSGRQFSNSRSEMNVSTLELGDSALYLCASSGTGGTEAFFGQGTRLTVV.

This clone appeared a few times. The rearrangement uses TRBV18 and TRBJ1-5; D possibly corresponds to TRBD1 (6 bases). This CDR3 region has 16 residues. Germline V lookup: CDR1 KGHSH, CDR2 LQKENI. V was clipped by 2 bases and J by 6 bases, with 17 bases between them. Here the CDR3 DNA reads TGTGCCAGCTCACCATCCCTTGGCAGGGGTATTCAGCCCCAGCATTTT. It codes for CASSPSLGRGIQPQHF. The full variable domain, its missing parts supplied by reference TRBV18 and TRBJ1-5, is NAGVMQNPRHLVRRRGQEARLRCSPMKGHSHVYWYRQLPEEGLKFMVYLQKENIIDESGMPKERFSAEFPKEGPSILRIQQVVRGDSAAYFCASSPSLGRGIQPQHFGDGTRLSIL.

This clone has more than one count but fewer than ten. The chain uses TRBV10-3 and TRBJ2-1; 10 positions match TRBD1. Germline assignment: CDR1 ENHRY and CDR2 SYGVKD. V shed 1 base, J shed 6 bases, and the junction held 9 bases outside the gene matches. This CDR3 spans 17 amino acids. The CDR3 DNA reads as TGTGCCATCAGTGAGTTCCTCCCGGGACAGGGGCGCAATGAGCAGTTCTTC. Encoded protein: CAISEFLPGQGRNEQFF.

The chain has TRBV6-1 and TRBJ2-2; 7 nucleotides agree with TRBD2. J was trimmed by 6 bases and V by 5 bases; bases with no gene match: 9. In germline, CDR1 is MNHNS, CDR2 SASEGT. There are 15 residues in the CDR3. The CDR3 region is CASSQPGGPAGELFF. For the CDR3, the DNA is TGTGCCAGCAGTCAGCCGGGAGGTCCTGCCGGGGAGCTGTTTTTT.